This TCR beta chain was profiled in a study of T cell responses to AZD1222 COVID-19 vaccine. Turning to the study itself: Combined were second doses at about 4 or about 12 weeks.

Concerning this clone: The antigen is not known.

Clones were sequenced by immunoSEQ multiplex PCR, and TCRdb holds only the in-frame ones, with some missing. This sample has 60,000 to 70,000 clones, with 85% found just once. General observations from the study: Across the whole spike, CD4 TCRs peaked at regions 160-218 and 743-854. Females outnumbered males among donors, who were mostly white British; clonal diversity was possibly underestimated. Unmutated variant regions are reportedly targeted by nearly half of spike-specific TCRs.

Germline V gene sequence: CDR1 MNHEY, CDR2 SMNVEV (reference sequence). This CDR3 comprises 15 residues. With 2 bases clipped from V and 5 bases from J, the junction kept 8 bases outside the gene matches. The chain has TRBV27 and TRBJ1-1; 7 bases match TRBD1. This TCR was sampled from an adult in good health. The specimen was peripheral blood, collected on day 0 of AZD1222 vaccination. The CDR3 is CASSLTGGRGTEAFF. The DNA of the CDR3 is TGTGCCAGCAGTTTAACAGGAGGCAGGGGGACTGAAGCTTTCTTT.